One and the same sample provided the 29 T cell receptor beta chains below, sequenced in a study of T-cell memory formation after mild COVID-19. TCRdb passed the 5' RACE reads through MiXCR, listing each CDR3 protein once. The data contain around 49,000 distinct CDR3 sequences, around a quarter of them singletons. The sequencing input was PBMCs or a T cell subset sorted from them (not recorded which). All receptors come from a man younger than 35 who had mild COVID-19 (a few samples of this study predate the infection). Cell type and time point are not known.

The rearrangement uses TRBV6-6 and TRBJ1-1; 7 bases line up with TRBD1. Trimming removed 10 bases from V and 5 bases from J; junction bases left unmatched: 10. This CDR3 is built from 13 residues. In germline, CDR1 is MNHNY, CDR2 SVGAGI (reference sequence). In DNA form, the CDR3 reads TGTGCCATAGGGCAGGGGGGCATTACTGAAGCTTTCTTT. Its protein is CAIGQGGITEAFF.

This chain links TRBV29-1 with TRBJ2-7; no clear D gene. Germline lookup yields CDR1 SQVTM and CDR2 ANQGSEA. V dropped 2 bases and J dropped 4 bases, with 12 bases sitting between them. This CDR3 contains 13 residues. For the CDR3, the DNA is TGCAGCGTTGAACGGCGGAATGAGTACGAGCAGTACTTC. Protein sequence: CSVERRNEYEQYF.

This clonotype showed up just a few times. The chain is built from TRBV11-2 and TRBJ2-2; 8 nucleotides agree with TRBD1. V was pared by 1 base and J by 3 bases, with 4 bases of the junction left unmatched. This CDR3 has 16 amino acids. Germline V gene lookup returns CDR1 SGHAT and CDR2 FQNNGV. CDR3 in DNA: TGTGCCAGCAGCTTAGTAGGGACAGGTTACACCGGGGAGCTGTTTTTT. This translates into CASSLVGTGYTGELFF.

The chain has TRBV29-1 and TRBJ2-5; D unclear. The CDR3 runs 15 residues. The V end was cut by 2 bases, the J end by 0 bases, with 13 bases between. Germline V gene lookup returns CDR1 SQVTM and CDR2 ANQGSEA. CDR3 sequence reads: CSVELAAFYQETQYF. The DNA of the CDR3 is TGCAGCGTTGAATTGGCGGCCTTCTACCAAGAGACCCAGTACTTC. The full variable domain, with the rest looked up from reference TRBV29-1 and TRBJ2-5, is SAVISQKPSRDICQRGTSLTIQCQVDSQVTMMFWYRQQPGQSLTLIATANQGSEATYESGFVIDKFPISRPNLTFSTLTVSNMSPEDSSIYLCSVELAAFYQETQYFGPGTRLLVL.

This clonotype was detected once. The chain recombines TRBV2 with TRBJ2-7; D is ambiguous. The V gene lost 5 bases and the J gene lost 7 bases, with 15 bases spanning the gap. The germline V gene has CDR1 SNHLY and CDR2 FYNNEI. The CDR3 loop spans 13 amino acids. CDR3 protein: CASSRTPAGEQYV. The CDR3 DNA reads as TGTGCCAGCAGTCGAACCCCGGCTGGGGAGCAGTACGTC.

This clonotype showed up just a few times. This chain links TRBV4-3 with TRBJ1-1; D gene unclear. V lost 0 bases and J 0 bases, leaving 8 bases between the germline ends. The CDR3 spans 15 residues. Germline V CDR1 and CDR2: LGHNA, YSLEER. Written as DNA, the CDR3 is TGCGCCAGCAGCCAAGATTTCGCTATGAACACTGAAGCTTTCTTT. This sequence encodes CASSQDFAMNTEAFF.

This sequence joins TRBV4-2 and TRBJ1-2; D remains unclear. Germline V gene sequence: CDR1 LGHNA, CDR2 YNFKEQ. CDR3 length equals 17 residues. Trimming took 3 bases from V and 5 from J, leaving 22 bases between them. Here the CDR3 DNA reads TGTGCCAGCAGCCAGGTCAAGGGCGGGGATTGGGAGTATGGCTACACCTTC. Translated, it gives CASSQVKGGDWEYGYTF.

The J gene is TRBJ1-4, the V gene TRBV7-9; D is uncertain. The germline gives CDR1 SEHNR, CDR2 FQNEAQ (reference sequence). This CDR3 has 13 residues. Trimming took off 7 bases at V and 3 bases at J, with 9 bases between the two ends. The DNA for the CDR3 is TGTGCCAGCACCAACAATCCTAATGAAAAACTGTTTTTT. Its translation: CASTNNPNEKLFF.

V and J are TRBV2 and TRBJ2-7, with 7 positions matching TRBD1. This CDR3 has 12 residues. Germline loops: CDR1 SNHLY, CDR2 FYNNEI. Losses at the gene ends were 8 bases for V and 2 bases for J; bases not matched to a gene: 3. CDR3 DNA sequence: TGTGCCAGCGGGGACAGCCCCTACGAGCAGTACTTC. Translated, it gives CASGDSPYEQYF.

This clonotype was recorded many times. In DNA, the CDR3 is TGCGCCAGCAGCCAAGAGGGACAGTCTGGGGCCAACGTCCTGACTTTC. It translates to CASSQEGQSGANVLTF. The chain uses TRBV4-3 and TRBJ2-6; 7 bases are shared with TRBD1. Germline loops: CDR1 LGHNA, CDR2 YSLEER. Germline trimming cut 0 bases from V and 1 base from J; bases unmatched to any gene: 0. The CDR3 totals 16 residues.

A few counts support this clonotype. The chain employs TRBV3-1 and TRBJ2-5; 11 nucleotides line up with TRBD2. V trimming: 4 bases; J trimming: 0 bases; junction bases outside the gene matches: 4. The CDR3 is made up of 16 amino acids. The germline V gene encodes CDR1 LGHDT and CDR2 YNNKEL (reference sequence). The CDR3: CASSRETSGDQETQYF. Here the CDR3 DNA reads TGTGCCAGCAGCCGAGAGACTAGCGGGGACCAAGAGACCCAGTACTTC.

The V gene is TRBV12-3 or TRBV12-4, the J gene TRBJ2-5; D possibly matches TRBD1 or TRBD2 (5 bases each). The CDR3 runs 15 residues. V was cut by 4 bases and J by 5 bases, with 17 bases left in between. The CDR3 DNA sequence: TGTGCCAGCAGTTCGCCTCCACGGGGCCAGGAGACCCAGTACTTC. Its protein product is CASSSPPRGQETQYF.

This clonotype has more than one count but fewer than ten. The chain uses TRBV12-3 or TRBV12-4 and TRBJ2-1, with D possibly called TRBD1 or TRBD2 (5 bases each). Trimming cost V 6 bases and J 7 bases, with 19 bases left between them. The length of the CDR3 is 15 residues. The CDR3 loop reads CASSPSGGWGNEQFF. The CDR3 DNA follows: TGTGCCAGCAGCCCCTCGGGCGGTTGGGGGAATGAGCAGTTCTTC.

The chain uses TRBV6-5 and TRBJ1-5; TRBD1 matches at 8 bases. The CDR3 is 17 amino acids. Germline V gene lookup returns CDR1 MNHEY and CDR2 SVGAGI. V lost 10 bases and J lost 0; bases outside the gene matches: 14. DNA of the CDR3: TGTGCCACCTCAACGCGACAGGGGTCATATAGCAATCAGCCCCAGCATTTT. It encodes CATSTRQGSYSNQPQHF.

The chain links TRBV4-1 to TRBJ1-1; TRBD1 agrees at 9 bases. The CDR3 loop spans 15 amino acids. V shed 3 bases and J 5 bases; nucleotides not matched to a gene: 7. Germline-derived CDR1 and CDR2 are MGHRA and YSYEKL. The CDR3 here is CASSHAGTGTTEAFF. The CDR3 DNA reads as TGCGCCAGCAGCCACGCCGGGACAGGGACTACTGAAGCTTTCTTT.

The chain carries TRBV6-9 and TRBJ1-3, with D perhaps matching TRBD1 (6 bases). In germline, CDR1 is MNHGY, CDR2 SVAAGI. The V and J ends lost 8 bases and 4 bases respectively, with 24 bases between them. This CDR3 region has 17 residues. CDR3 protein: CASSTAGQTIRGNTIYF. The CDR3 DNA reads TGTGCCAGCTCGACCGCCGGACAGACGATACGAGGAAACACCATATATTTT.

This clonotype was picked up a small number of times. V and J are TRBV7-9 and TRBJ1-2, with a possible D match to TRBD1 (6 bases). Looked up from germline, CDR1 is SEHNR and CDR2 is FQNEAQ (reference sequence). The V and J ends lost 4 bases and 1 base respectively, with 13 bases between them. There are 15 residues in the CDR3. The CDR3: CASSSDRTVNYGYTF. The DNA of the CDR3 is TGTGCCAGCAGCTCCGACAGGACAGTTAACTATGGCTACACCTTC. Full variable domain (rest looked up from reference TRBV7-9 and TRBJ1-2): DTGVSQNPRHKITKRGQNVTFRCDPISEHNRLYWYRQTLGQGPEFLTYFQNEAQLEKSRLLSDRFSAERPKGSFSTLEIQRTEQGDSAMYLCASSSDRTVNYGYTFGSGTRLTVV.

This chain links TRBV4-3 with TRBJ2-5, with TRBD2 as a possible D gene (6 bases). Trimming took off 5 bases at V and 3 bases at J, with 10 bases between the two ends. The CDR3 length is 13 residues. CDR1 and CDR2 from the germline V gene are LGHNA and YSLEER. CDR3 sequence: CASSAPGEETQYF. The CDR3 DNA follows: TGCGCCAGCAGCGCCCCGGGGGAAGAGACCCAGTACTTC.

This clonotype was picked up one time. CDR3 residues: CASSWAVGEETQYF. The DNA for the CDR3 is TGTGCCAGCAGCTGGGCGGTAGGAGAAGAGACCCAGTACTTC. J is TRBJ2-5 and V is TRBV7-7; D is unresolved. The germline V gene encodes CDR1 SSHAT and CDR2 FNYEAQ (reference sequence). V shed 4 bases and J shed 3 bases, with 12 bases lying between them. The CDR3 contains 14 residues.

V is TRBV27 and J is TRBJ2-6; D is undetermined. V lost 6 bases and J lost 1, with 10 bases in between. The CDR3 extends over 15 amino acids. CDR1 and CDR2 (germline): MNHEY, SMNVEV (reference sequence). CDR3 sequence reads: CASSPKGSGANVLTF. The CDR3 bases are TGTGCCAGCAGCCCCAAGGGTTCTGGGGCCAACGTCCTGACTTTC. The complete variable domain, with remaining parts taken from reference TRBV27 and TRBJ2-6, reads EAQVTQNPRYLITVTGKKLTVTCSQNMNHEYMSWYRQDPGLGLRQIYYSMNVEVTDKGDVPEGYKVSRKEKRNFPLILESPSPNQTSLYFCASSPKGSGANVLTFGAGSRLTVL.

This clonotype was seen a handful of times. The V gene is TRBV5-5, the J gene TRBJ2-1; D call uncertain. Per germline, CDR1 SGHKS and CDR2 YYEKEE (reference sequence). The CDR3 covers 15 residues. Trimming pared 0 bases from V and 0 bases from J, leaving 7 bases between. The CDR3 loop reads CASSLGASSYNEQFF. The CDR3, as DNA: TGTGCCAGCAGCTTGGGGGCGAGCTCCTACAATGAGCAGTTCTTC.

V is TRBV4-2 and J is TRBJ1-1; D remains unclear. From germline, CDR1 is LGHNA and CDR2 YNFKEQ. The CDR3 totals 14 residues. Deletions cut 0 bases from V and 11 bases from J, with 16 bases between. The CDR3 sequence: CASSQDHDNCEAFF. The DNA for the CDR3 is TGTGCCAGCAGCCAAGATCACGACAACTGTGAGGCTTTCTTT.

The rearrangement uses TRBV6-6 and TRBJ2-7, with D maybe TRBD2 (6 bases). This CDR3 spans 13 amino acids. V gave up 7 bases and J gave up 0 bases, with 10 bases separating them. From germline, CDR1 is MNHNY and CDR2 SVGAGI (reference sequence). The CDR3 bases are TGTGCCAGCACGCCGCGGGACTCCTACGAGCAGTACTTC. This gives the protein CASTPRDSYEQYF.

Many counts were recorded for this clonotype. The V gene is TRBV20-1, the J gene TRBJ2-5; possible D gene TRBD2, 5 bases. Deletions cut 6 bases from V and 0 bases from J, with 14 bases between. The CDR3 sequence is 14 residues long. CDR1 and CDR2 from the germline V gene are DFQATT and SNEGSKA (reference sequence). The CDR3 DNA follows: TGCAGTGCGAACCGCGAGGGCAACCAAGAGACCCAGTACTTC. Translating it yields CSANREGNQETQYF.

The chain is built from TRBV7-9 and TRBJ1-1; TRBD1 might be the D (5 bases). Trimming stripped 0 bases from V and 2 bases from J, with 10 bases between. This CDR3 is 15 amino acids long. Germline CDR1 is SEHNR and CDR2 is FQNEAQ (reference sequence). The CDR3 DNA follows: TGTGCCAGCAGCTTAGCACCGGGACCTAACACTGAAGCTTTCTTT. Its translation is CASSLAPGPNTEAFF. The complete variable domain, with remaining parts taken from reference TRBV7-9 and TRBJ1-1, reads DTGVSQNPRHKITKRGQNVTFRCDPISEHNRLYWYRQTLGQGPEFLTYFQNEAQLEKSRLLSDRFSAERPKGSFSTLEIQRTEQGDSAMYLCASSLAPGPNTEAFFGQGTRLTVV.

This clonotype has only a few counts. The chain carries TRBV4-2 and TRBJ2-3, with TRBD1 matching over 8 bases. The CDR3 is 18 amino acids. The germline V gene encodes CDR1 LGHNA and CDR2 YNFKEQ. V shed 0 bases and J 3 bases; nucleotides not matched to a gene: 11. CDR3 amino acids: CASSQDLWDRLGTDTQYF. Written as DNA, the CDR3 is TGTGCCAGCAGCCAAGATCTTTGGGACAGGCTAGGAACAGATACGCAGTATTTT.

This chain links TRBV28 with TRBJ2-3; D call uncertain. There are 14 residues in the CDR3. Germline V gives CDR1 MDHEN, CDR2 SYDVKM. The V end lost 5 bases, the J end lost 2 bases, and 11 bases lay between the germline ends. CDR3 protein: CASSVLASTDTQYF. DNA for the CDR3: TGTGCCAGCAGTGTACTTGCCTCCACAGATACGCAGTATTTT.

A few counts support this clonotype. V is TRBV6-6 and J is TRBJ2-2; D is perhaps TRBD1 or TRBD2 (5 bases each). The CDR3 sequence is 14 residues long. In germline, CDR1 is MNHNY, CDR2 SVGAGI (reference sequence). Trimming stripped 4 bases from V and 6 bases from J, with 12 bases between. CDR3 nucleotide sequence: TGTGCCAGCAGTTCCGGGGCCTCCCCCGGGGAGCTGTTTTTT. Amino acids: CASSSGASPGELFF.

V is TRBV15 and J is TRBJ2-1; D unclear. The V gene's germline CDR1 is LNHNV and CDR2 YYDKDF (reference sequence). The CDR3 contains 14 residues. The V and J ends lost 0 bases and 15 bases respectively, with 18 bases between them. The CDR3 loop is CATSRDAIVSHGFF. CDR3 nucleotides: TGTGCCACCAGCAGAGATGCGATCGTCTCGCACGGGTTCTTC.